This T cell receptor beta chain came from a study of T cells in localized non-small cell lung cancer. Study results and caveats: Higher blood T cell density tracked longer overall survival. Of the top 100 tumor clones, median around 60 were in adjacent lung, about 30 among its top 100. T cell clonality was highest in uninvolved adjacent lung, above tumor.

Using immunoSEQ multiplex PCR, the repertoire was profiled, and TCRdb retains in-frame clones only, with some absent. The sample lists some 1,700 clones, about 40% occurring once. To note about this clone: Antigen unknown.

V lost 2 bases and J 4 bases, leaving 9 bases between the germline ends. There are 14 residues in the CDR3. Germline V CDR1 and CDR2: KGHSH, LQKENI. V usage is TRBV18 and J usage is TRBJ1-5; the D gene is possibly TRBD1 (5 bases). Sequenced material: lung tumor tissue, taken before any cancer treatment. This TCR derives from a female donor of 60 years or more with stage II squamous cell lung carcinoma. The CDR3 DNA follows: TGTGCCAGCTCACCAGGGCAGGGTAATCAGCCCCAGCATTTT. It is translated as CASSPGQGNQPQHF.